This is a list of T cell receptor beta chains from one sample in a study of blood T cell repertoires in COVID-19. The method was immunoSEQ multiplex PCR; TCRdb's version includes in-frame clones alone and lacks a portion of them. The sample consists of over 200,000 clones, roughly nine tenths of them appearing once. Material: peripheral blood. All receptors come from a middle-aged man with acute or convalescent COVID-19. The CDR3 runs from the conserved cysteine through the conserved F or W. The order of the fields is V gene, CDR3 length, clone size, CDR3 protein. A clone size is listed for some rows: how often the clone was seen (once, few, many), or a class if it is expanded.

V: TRBV27
length: 15
size: -
CDR3: CASRYRVWENTEAFF

V: TRBV28
length: 16
size: once
CDR3: CASSFPLQGRDTEAFF

V: TRBV3-1/TRBV3-2
length: 14
size: -
CDR3: CASSQDSYNSPLHF

V: TRBV11-1
length: 16
size: -
CDR3: CASSQLAGASTDTQYF

V: TRBV6-5
length: 16
size: -
CDR3: CASSYGGGSYQETQYF

V: TRBV27
length: 15
size: -
CDR3: CASRPTGGSNQPQHF

V: TRBV27
length: 14
size: -
CDR3: CATSGTGGNQPQHF

V: TRBV27
length: 15
size: -
CDR3: CASSPRRGGAGGYTF

V: TRBV6-2/TRBV6-3
length: 14
size: -
CDR3: CASSYPGLNYGYTF

V: TRBV27
length: 15
size: -
CDR3: CASSKLATSTDTQYF

V: TRBV4-3
length: 15
size: -
CDR3: CASSPGTTDHREQFF

V: TRBV9
length: 15
size: -
CDR3: CASSVGGFSSYEQYF

V: TRBV11-2
length: 16
size: -
CDR3: CASSLGGMGASYEQYF

V: TRBV6-5
length: 16
size: -
CDR3: CASSYSTSGAFYEQFF

V: TRBV27
length: 11
size: -
CDR3: CASRGPYGYTF

V: TRBV7-6
length: 13
size: -
CDR3: CASSSLERAEAFF

V: TRBV30
length: 12
size: -
CDR3: CAWSQQDTEAFF

V: TRBV7-9
length: 14
size: -
CDR3: CASSLSGGDQPQHF